This TCR beta chain was obtained from a study of blood T cell repertoires in COVID-19. Study details: COVID-19 samples from acute and convalescent phases originated in the United States, Italy and Spain. The analysed material was cDNA or gDNA that came from T cells, B-cell-depleted T cells, or PBMCs.

Per the original data handling: Amplification with reference gene primers provided the estimates of nucleated cell counts. The method was immunoSEQ multiplex PCR; TCRdb's version includes in-frame clones alone and lacks a portion of them. The V and J calls and clone size come from that table; D and trimming were worked out from the DNA. The sample consists of 170,000 or so clones, 89% of them appearing once. This clone has a handful of counts. V was clipped by 2 bases and J by 1 base; unmatched bases: 6. This CDR3 spans 17 amino acids. Germline V lookup: CDR1 SGHKS, CDR2 YYEKEE (reference sequence). Sequencing input: peripheral blood. This clonotype was sampled from a man in his late teens or twenties who had recovered from COVID-19. J is TRBJ2-2 and V is TRBV5-5; 9 nucleotides match TRBD1. The CDR3 sequence is CASSLPWGQGNTGELFF. CDR3 nucleotides: TGTGCCAGCAGCTTACCTTGGGGACAGGGGAACACCGGGGAGCTGTTTTTT.